The clone carrying this TCR beta chain was detected a few times. Its antigen is unknown. V was pared by 4 bases and J by 7 bases, with 16 bases between. Germline values: CDR1 SGDLS, CDR2 YYNGEE. The length of the CDR3 is 14 residues. MiXCR was run by TCRdb on the 5' RACE reads, yielding one entry per CDR3 protein. Of around 540,000 distinct CDR3 sequences in the sample, roughly an eighth were seen once. This record belongs to a study of CD8 T cells in ankylosing spondylitis. Whole-study findings and limits: Several highly homologous variants made up a TCR beta motif that seemed to typify ankylosing spondylitis blood. Some of the motif variants had earlier been found in reactive arthritis patients' fluid and blood.

Sample: blood, either unsorted or a sorted T cell fraction (not recorded which). The receptor was isolated from a male donor with ankylosing spondylitis. V usage is TRBV9 and J usage is TRBJ2-3, with unresolved D. In DNA form, the CDR3 reads TGTGCCAGCAGCCCGTCCCCGGGTGAAAATACGCAGTATTTT. Translating gives CASSPSPGENTQYF.